This TCR beta chain was sequenced for a study of blood T cell repertoires in COVID-19. Overall study context: The samples span acute and convalescent COVID-19 from the United States, Italy and Spain. Sample material is recorded as cDNA or gDNA derived from T cells, B-cell-depleted T cells, or PBMCs.

In the source study's methods: By means of reference gene primer amplification, nucleated cell counts were estimated. Sequencing was performed with immunoSEQ multiplex PCR; in TCRdb, only in-frame clones are kept and a portion is missing. V and J calls and clone size are as listed in that table; D and trimming were resolved from the DNA. The table shows fewer than 300,000 clones, with approximately 85% occurring only once. Trimming at V came to 0 bases and at J to 10 bases, leaving 7 bases not matched to a gene. The CDR3 is made up of 14 amino acids. Germline values: CDR1 MNHEY, CDR2 SVGEGT. The J gene is TRBJ1-2, the V gene TRBV6-2 or TRBV6-3; 8 nucleotides match TRBD1. What was sequenced was peripheral blood. The sequence derives from a man aged 18 to 30 with active or convalescent COVID-19. The DNA for the CDR3 is TGTGCCAGCAGTTACTCTGGGACAGGCTCTTACTACACCTTC. Translated, it gives CASSYSGTGSYYTF.